Shown below are 25 T cell receptor beta chains from a single sample sequenced in a study of CD8 T cells in ankylosing spondylitis. Study outcomes and limitations: It appeared that ankylosing spondylitis blood was characterized by a TCR beta motif of eight highly homologous variants.

Their antigen targets remain unknown. TCRdb re-called the 5' RACE reads with MiXCR, one entry per CDR3 protein. The table includes around 440,000 distinct CDR3 sequences, roughly a sixth detected once. The sequenced sample was blood, either unsorted or a sorted T cell fraction (not recorded which). The source of these receptors is a male donor with ankylosing spondylitis.

This clonotype was seen only a few times. V is TRBV7-9 and J is TRBJ1-5, with D unclear. CDR3 length: 17 amino acids. The V gene lost 0 bases and the J gene lost 7 bases, with 19 bases spanning the gap. The germline CDR1 and CDR2 sequences are SEHNR and FQNEAQ (reference sequence). CDR3 sequence (DNA): TGTGCCAGCAGCTTAGCCCGGGGAAGTGAATATAGACAGCCCCAGCATTTT. It codes for CASSLARGSEYRQPQHF.

This clonotype was seen repeatedly, ten times or more. The rearrangement links TRBV4-2 to TRBJ2-1, with D possibly being TRBD2 (6 bases). Trimming took off 4 bases at V and 8 bases at J, with 18 bases between the two ends. Per the germline V gene, CDR1 is LGHNA and CDR2 is YNFKEQ. The CDR3 covers 15 residues. The CDR3 loop is CASSRGSPGEDEQFF. CDR3 nucleotide sequence: TGTGCCAGCAGCCGCGGGTCCCCGGGGGAGGATGAGCAGTTCTTC.

This clonotype appeared a few times. This sequence joins TRBV28 and TRBJ2-1; D assignment may be TRBD1 or TRBD2 (6 bases each). Germline values: CDR1 MDHEN, CDR2 SYDVKM. Trimming stripped 6 bases from V and 6 bases from J, with 18 bases between. The CDR3 runs 15 residues. The CDR3 nucleotides read TGTGCCAGCAGCCTCGCGGGACAAGGGACCAATGAGCAGTTCTTC. Its translation is CASSLAGQGTNEQFF.

This clonotype has a handful of counts. The V call is TRBV2, the J call TRBJ1-2; 11 bases are a match to TRBD1. J gave up 7 bases and V 2 bases, and 12 bases lay outside the gene matches. The CDR3 loop spans 17 amino acids. Germline values: CDR1 SNHLY, CDR2 FYNNEI. The CDR3 sequence: CASSERPDRGRSRGYTF. CDR3 in DNA: TGTGCCAGCAGTGAAAGGCCGGACAGGGGGCGTTCTCGTGGCTACACCTTC. The full variable domain, rest sourced from reference TRBV2 and TRBJ1-2, is EPEVTQTPSHQVTQMGQEVILRCVPISNHLYFYWYRQILGQKVEFLVSFYNNEISEKSEIFDDQFSVERPDGSNFTLKIRSTKLEDSAMYFCASSERPDRGRSRGYTFGSGTRLTVV.

The chain is built from TRBV27 and TRBJ2-7, with 10 bases matching TRBD2. V dropped 6 bases and J dropped 5; count of bases not matched to a gene: 16. There are 17 residues in the CDR3. Per the germline V gene, CDR1 is MNHEY and CDR2 is SMNVEV (reference sequence). The CDR3, as DNA: TGTGCCAGCAGACCCCTCGCGAGGGGACTAGCGATCAACGAGCAGTACTTC. As protein: CASRPLARGLAINEQYF.

The chain is built from TRBV12-3 or TRBV12-4 and TRBJ1-4; 9 bases fit TRBD1. This CDR3 has 15 amino acids. Unmatched junction bases numbered 7, after V lost 7 bases and J lost 4 bases. The CDR3 sequence is CASTWGDRVNEKLFF. The CDR3 DNA follows: TGTGCCAGCACCTGGGGGGACAGGGTTAATGAAAAACTGTTTTTT.

This sequence joins TRBV14 and TRBJ2-3; maybe TRBD2 (5 bases). The CDR3 extends over 15 amino acids. V was pared by 4 bases and J by 3 bases, with 14 bases between. Germline CDR1 is SGHDN and CDR2 is FVKESK. CDR3 nucleotide sequence: TGTGCCAGCAGCCCAAACACCCCGGGGACAGATACGCAGTATTTT. Its protein product is CASSPNTPGTDTQYF.

V usage is TRBV6-1 and J usage is TRBJ2-7; TRBD1 agrees at 8 bases. The CDR3 sequence is 14 residues long. V lost 7 bases to trimming and J lost 7 bases; unmatched junction nucleotides: 12. Germline V gene lookup returns CDR1 MNHNS and CDR2 SASEGT. Written as DNA, the CDR3 is TGTGCCAGCAAGAGGGGGACAGGCCAGGGGGAGCAGTACTTC. Amino acid sequence: CASKRGTGQGEQYF.

The rearrangement joins TRBV18 to TRBJ2-7; D possibly uses TRBD1 or TRBD2 (5 bases each). Germline V CDR1 and CDR2: KGHSH, LQKENI. The CDR3 sequence is 13 residues long. V lost 3 bases and J lost 7, with 13 bases in between. CDR3 in amino acids: CASSPRVDREQYF. In nucleotides, the CDR3 is TGTGCCAGCTCACCGAGGGTCGACAGAGAGCAGTACTTC.

This rearrangement joins TRBV5-1 to TRBJ1-2; D is uncertain. Germline V CDR1 and CDR2: SGHRS, YFSETQ. Trimming shortened V by 1 base and J by 2 bases, and 6 bases separated the two germline ends. The CDR3 contains 13 residues. The CDR3 region has the DNA TGCGCCAGCAGCTTGAACGGAAACTATGGCTACACCTTC. It is translated as CASSLNGNYGYTF.

This clonotype was observed at least ten times. V is TRBV3-1 and J is TRBJ2-1; D remains unclear. The germline CDR1 and CDR2 sequences are LGHDT and YNNKEL (reference sequence). CDR3 size: 15 residues. Trimming stripped 3 bases from V and 2 bases from J, with 11 bases between. The CDR3 DNA sequence: TGTGCCAGCAGCCAGGGGATCCCTACCTACAATGAGCAGTTCTTC. The encoded protein is CASSQGIPTYNEQFF.

This clonotype was seen a handful of times. The V gene is TRBV24-1, the J gene TRBJ2-1; TRBD2 agrees at 10 bases. CDR1 KGHDR and CDR2 SFDVKD come from the germline V gene. The CDR3 is 12 amino acids. J was trimmed by 8 bases and V by 10 bases; bases with no gene match: 4. The CDR3 coding sequence is TGTGCCACTAGCGGGGGGTCATATGAGCAGTTCTTC. It encodes CATSGGSYEQFF.

CDR3 in DNA: TGCAGTGCTAGAGATCAGGGACTGCAGAACACTGAAGCTTTCTTT. This translates into CSARDQGLQNTEAFF. V is TRBV20-1 and J is TRBJ1-1, with D possibly being TRBD1 (5 bases). The CDR3 covers 15 residues. Germline-derived CDR1 and CDR2 are DFQATT and SNEGSKA (reference sequence). Trimming shortened V by 0 bases and J by 1 base, and 12 bases separated the two germline ends.

This clonotype was found a few times. The chain employs TRBV5-1 and TRBJ2-7; 8 nucleotides align to TRBD2. The germline V gene has CDR1 SGHRS and CDR2 YFSETQ. V trimming: 4 bases; J trimming: 4 bases; junction bases outside the gene matches: 7. There are 14 residues in the CDR3. The DNA for the CDR3 is TGCGCCAGCAGCCTCGGGAGGGCCGAGTACGAGCAGTACTTC. Amino acids: CASSLGRAEYEQYF.

A few counts support this clonotype. This chain joins TRBV20-1 and TRBJ2-1, with a possible D match to TRBD1 (5 bases). The length of the CDR3 is 13 residues. Germline CDR1 and CDR2: DFQATT and SNEGSKA (reference sequence). V lost 5 bases, J lost 4 bases, and 12 bases lay in between. The CDR3 reads CSAPGKVYNEQFF. CDR3 coding DNA: TGCAGTGCTCCAGGGAAGGTGTACAATGAGCAGTTCTTC.

For this clonotype: Germline is not matched at one junction end, which may reflect a read error. V gene TRBV7-2 combines with J gene TRBJ1-1; D unresolved. CDR1 and CDR2 (germline): SGHTA, FQGNSA. The CDR3 sequence is 13 residues long. The CDR3 spells CASSAQENTQAFF. The DNA of the CDR3 is TGTGCCAGCAGCGCGCAGGAGAACACTCAAGCTTTCTTT.

This clonotype occurred many times. The chain uses TRBV7-2 and TRBJ2-1; D ambiguous. Per the germline V gene, CDR1 is SGHTA and CDR2 is FQGNSA. The CDR3 loop spans 14 amino acids. Trimming removed 5 bases at V and 1 base at J, with 9 bases between. The CDR3 coding sequence is TGTGCCAGCAGCCAGGATAGATCCTACAATGAGCAGTTCTTC. Translated: CASSQDRSYNEQFF. The full variable domain, its missing parts supplied by reference TRBV7-2 and TRBJ2-1, is GAGVSQSPSNKVTEKGKDVELRCDPISGHTALYWYRQSLGQGLEFLIYFQGNSAPDKSGLPSDRFSAERTGGSVSTLTIQRTQQEDSAVYLCASSQDRSYNEQFFGPGTRLTVL.

In its sample, this clonotype was seen many times. This rearrangement joins TRBV24-1 to TRBJ1-5; a possible D gene is TRBD1 (5 bases). The germline V and J ends were trimmed by 5 bases and 6 bases, with 25 bases remaining between them. Germline values: CDR1 KGHDR, CDR2 SFDVKD. The CDR3 sequence is 18 residues long. The CDR3 sequence is CATSGRGRNRHASQPQHF. The CDR3, as DNA: TGTGCCACCAGTGGGAGGGGACGGAACCGACACGCGAGTCAGCCCCAGCATTTT.

This clonotype turned up a few times. In nucleotides, the CDR3 is TGCAGCGTTGAGGGGGCCGGTAACGGCTACACCTTC. This translates into CSVEGAGNGYTF. This sequence joins TRBV29-1 and TRBJ1-2; perhaps TRBD1 as D (6 bases). This CDR3 is built from 12 residues. Germline loops: CDR1 SQVTM, CDR2 ANQGSEA. Trimming removed 3 bases from V and 8 bases from J, with 13 bases in between.

This clonotype has at least ten counts. This chain joins TRBV7-2 and TRBJ2-7, with 8 bases lining up with TRBD1. The V gene's germline CDR1 is SGHTA and CDR2 FQGNSA. V lost 3 bases and J lost 5; bases outside the gene matches: 6. The CDR3 has 14 amino acids. CDR3 sequence: CASSLRQGKDEQYF. The CDR3 DNA sequence: TGTGCCAGCAGCTTGAGACAGGGGAAAGACGAGCAGTACTTC.

V and J are TRBV7-7 and TRBJ1-1, with 8 bases lining up with TRBD1. The CDR3 is 13 amino acids. Germline-derived CDR1 and CDR2 are SSHAT and FNYEAQ (reference sequence). CDR3 DNA: TGTGCTAGGGCCCGCCGGGACAGGACCGAATCTTTCTTT. Amino acids: CARARRDRTESFF.

This clonotype showed up just a few times. The chain links TRBV11-2 to TRBJ2-1; D is perhaps TRBD2 (5 bases). V gave up 0 bases and J gave up 7 bases, with 19 bases separating them. This CDR3 is built from 17 residues. Germline CDR1 and CDR2: SGHAT and FQNNGV. The CDR3 reads CASSLEIGVASSNEQFF. The CDR3 nucleotides read TGTGCCAGCAGCTTAGAGATCGGAGTAGCGAGCTCGAATGAGCAGTTCTTC. Together with reference TRBV11-2 and TRBJ2-1, the CDR3 gives the full variable domain: EAGVAQSPRYKIIEKRQSVAFWCNPISGHATLYWYQQILGQGPKLLIQFQNNGVVDDSQLPKDRFSAERLKGVDSTLKIQPAKLEDSAVYLCASSLEIGVASSNEQFFGPGTRLTVL.

Only a few counts were recorded for this clonotype. The chain carries TRBV10-3 and TRBJ1-5; TRBD1 might be the D (6 bases). CDR3 length: 14 amino acids. Germline V gene data show CDR1 as ENHRY and CDR2 as SYGVKD. Deletions cut 5 bases from V and 2 bases from J, with 10 bases between. CDR3 residues: CAISYAGGNQPQHF. DNA for the CDR3: TGTGCCATCAGTTACGCAGGGGGCAATCAGCCCCAGCATTTT.

The chain carries TRBV29-1 and TRBJ1-4; D unresolved. From germline, CDR1 is SQVTM and CDR2 ANQGSEA. Trimming removed 5 bases at V and 4 bases at J, with 8 bases between. The CDR3 loop spans 12 amino acids. CDR3 residues: CSVRQNNEKLFF. DNA of the CDR3: TGCAGCGTTAGGCAGAATAATGAAAAACTGTTTTTT.

This clonotype was counted between two and nine times. J is TRBJ2-1 and V is TRBV21-1; TRBD2 was called by the table and not checked on the DNA. TRBV21-1 is designated a pseudogene. The CDR3 runs to 18 residues. CDR3 DNA: TGTGCCAGCAGCGGGACTAGCGGGAGGACTTTCCCCTACAATGAGCAGTTCTTC. It is translated as CASSGTSGRTFPYNEQFF.